This T cell receptor (beta chain) is from a study of blood T cell repertoires in COVID-19. For the study at large: Samples representing acute and convalescent COVID-19 were sourced from the United States, Italy and Spain. PBMCs, B-cell-depleted T cells, or T cells were the source of the cDNA or gDNA that made up the material.

Comments on this clone: The DNA is left out, because the CDR3 cannot be placed on it with certainty; the CDR3 is given as TCRdb lists it.

In the original analysis: Amplified reference gene primers provided the basis for estimating nucleated cell counts. Clones were sequenced by immunoSEQ multiplex PCR, and TCRdb holds only the in-frame ones, with some missing. V, J and clone size derive from that table, while D and trimming were established from the DNA sequence. The sample records more than 250,000 clones, over 65% being singletons. The clonotype originates from a man between 60 and 75 years old who had recovered from COVID-19. Sequenced material: peripheral blood.

The CDR3 here is CASSTSLGTDTQYF. V gene TRBV5-1 combines with J gene TRBJ2-3; the table's D call TRBD2 went unverified against the DNA. The CDR3 is 14 amino acids long, termini counted. Germline V CDR1 and CDR2: SGHRS, YFSETQ.